The rows below give T cell receptor beta chains drawn from one sample of a study of blood T cells in healthy people across ages. TCRdb reanalysed the 5' RACE reads using MiXCR and keeps one entry per CDR3 protein. The repertoire holds fewer than 800,000 distinct CDR3 sequences, with 49% as singletons. The specimen was blood. Every receptor here comes from a woman aged 55-70 years in good health. The CDR3 runs from the conserved cysteine through the conserved F or W. D genes are given only for firm matches. Part of the rows lack a size; the others show once, few, many or a class for expanded clones.

V,J,size,D,CDR3,DNA
TRBV9,TRBJ2-1,once,TRBD1,CASSVETRQGYNEQFF,TGTGCCAGCAGCGTAGAAACGAGACAGGGGTACAATGAGCAGTTCTTC
TRBV7-9,TRBJ1-5,NA,NA,CASSLGLGNQPQHF,TGTGCCAGCAGCTTAGGCTTAGGCAATCAGCCCCAGCATTTT
TRBV18,TRBJ2-7,NA,TRBD1,CASSPPGRGRYEQYF,TGTGCCAGCTCACCACCGGGCAGGGGGCGATACGAGCAGTACTTC
TRBV7-2,TRBJ1-3,NA,NA,CASKYRALSGNTIYF,TGTGCCAGCAAATACAGGGCTCTCTCTGGAAACACCATATATTTT
TRBV20-1,TRBJ2-3,NA,TRBD1,CSARDPGGRGHGDTQYF,TGCAGTGCTAGAGATCCAGGTGGTAGGGGGCACGGAGATACGCAGTATTTT
TRBV5-1,TRBJ1-1,NA,NA,CASSVRQDSGAFF,TGCGCCAGCAGCGTACGACAGGACTCAGGAGCTTTCTTT
TRBV5-1,TRBJ2-3,NA,NA,CASSLDGTSTDTQYF,TGCGCCAGCAGCCTGGACGGGACTAGCACAGATACGCAGTATTTT
TRBV5-1,TRBJ2-3,NA,TRBD1,CASSLRDRAPDTQYF,TGCGCCAGCAGCTTACGGGACAGGGCCCCAGATACGCAGTATTTT
TRBV27,TRBJ2-7,NA,NA,CASSLGLGGTNEQYF,TGTGCCAGCAGTTTGGGATTGGGCGGGACCAATGAGCAGTACTTC
TRBV3-1,TRBJ2-3,NA,NA,CASSQTLDTQYF,TGTGCCAGCAGCCAAACTTTAGATACGCAGTATTTT
TRBV7-2,TRBJ2-3,many,TRBD2,CASSLGLAGTDTQYF,TGTGCCAGCAGCTTAGGGCTAGCGGGAACAGATACGCAGTATTTT
TRBV12-3/TRBV12-4,TRBJ2-1,NA,NA,CASNPQGNDEQFF,TGTGCCAGCAATCCACAGGGTAACGATGAGCAGTTCTTC
TRBV24-1,TRBJ2-3,few,NA,CATSVPSGSFGTDTQYF,TGTGCCACCAGTGTTCCATCCGGATCCTTCGGCACAGATACGCAGTATTTT
TRBV11-2,TRBJ1-2,few,NA,CASSLRLDSLGGYTF,TGTGCCAGCAGCTTACGCCTGGACAGCCTCGGTGGCTACACCTTC
TRBV25-1,TRBJ1-3,NA,NA,CASSESPRDTIYF,TGTGCCAGCAGTGAAAGTCCGCGTGACACCATATATTTT
TRBV27,TRBJ1-1,once,NA,CASSSARFHGGTEAFF,TGTGCCAGCAGTTCTGCGAGATTCCACGGCGGCACTGAAGCTTTCTTT